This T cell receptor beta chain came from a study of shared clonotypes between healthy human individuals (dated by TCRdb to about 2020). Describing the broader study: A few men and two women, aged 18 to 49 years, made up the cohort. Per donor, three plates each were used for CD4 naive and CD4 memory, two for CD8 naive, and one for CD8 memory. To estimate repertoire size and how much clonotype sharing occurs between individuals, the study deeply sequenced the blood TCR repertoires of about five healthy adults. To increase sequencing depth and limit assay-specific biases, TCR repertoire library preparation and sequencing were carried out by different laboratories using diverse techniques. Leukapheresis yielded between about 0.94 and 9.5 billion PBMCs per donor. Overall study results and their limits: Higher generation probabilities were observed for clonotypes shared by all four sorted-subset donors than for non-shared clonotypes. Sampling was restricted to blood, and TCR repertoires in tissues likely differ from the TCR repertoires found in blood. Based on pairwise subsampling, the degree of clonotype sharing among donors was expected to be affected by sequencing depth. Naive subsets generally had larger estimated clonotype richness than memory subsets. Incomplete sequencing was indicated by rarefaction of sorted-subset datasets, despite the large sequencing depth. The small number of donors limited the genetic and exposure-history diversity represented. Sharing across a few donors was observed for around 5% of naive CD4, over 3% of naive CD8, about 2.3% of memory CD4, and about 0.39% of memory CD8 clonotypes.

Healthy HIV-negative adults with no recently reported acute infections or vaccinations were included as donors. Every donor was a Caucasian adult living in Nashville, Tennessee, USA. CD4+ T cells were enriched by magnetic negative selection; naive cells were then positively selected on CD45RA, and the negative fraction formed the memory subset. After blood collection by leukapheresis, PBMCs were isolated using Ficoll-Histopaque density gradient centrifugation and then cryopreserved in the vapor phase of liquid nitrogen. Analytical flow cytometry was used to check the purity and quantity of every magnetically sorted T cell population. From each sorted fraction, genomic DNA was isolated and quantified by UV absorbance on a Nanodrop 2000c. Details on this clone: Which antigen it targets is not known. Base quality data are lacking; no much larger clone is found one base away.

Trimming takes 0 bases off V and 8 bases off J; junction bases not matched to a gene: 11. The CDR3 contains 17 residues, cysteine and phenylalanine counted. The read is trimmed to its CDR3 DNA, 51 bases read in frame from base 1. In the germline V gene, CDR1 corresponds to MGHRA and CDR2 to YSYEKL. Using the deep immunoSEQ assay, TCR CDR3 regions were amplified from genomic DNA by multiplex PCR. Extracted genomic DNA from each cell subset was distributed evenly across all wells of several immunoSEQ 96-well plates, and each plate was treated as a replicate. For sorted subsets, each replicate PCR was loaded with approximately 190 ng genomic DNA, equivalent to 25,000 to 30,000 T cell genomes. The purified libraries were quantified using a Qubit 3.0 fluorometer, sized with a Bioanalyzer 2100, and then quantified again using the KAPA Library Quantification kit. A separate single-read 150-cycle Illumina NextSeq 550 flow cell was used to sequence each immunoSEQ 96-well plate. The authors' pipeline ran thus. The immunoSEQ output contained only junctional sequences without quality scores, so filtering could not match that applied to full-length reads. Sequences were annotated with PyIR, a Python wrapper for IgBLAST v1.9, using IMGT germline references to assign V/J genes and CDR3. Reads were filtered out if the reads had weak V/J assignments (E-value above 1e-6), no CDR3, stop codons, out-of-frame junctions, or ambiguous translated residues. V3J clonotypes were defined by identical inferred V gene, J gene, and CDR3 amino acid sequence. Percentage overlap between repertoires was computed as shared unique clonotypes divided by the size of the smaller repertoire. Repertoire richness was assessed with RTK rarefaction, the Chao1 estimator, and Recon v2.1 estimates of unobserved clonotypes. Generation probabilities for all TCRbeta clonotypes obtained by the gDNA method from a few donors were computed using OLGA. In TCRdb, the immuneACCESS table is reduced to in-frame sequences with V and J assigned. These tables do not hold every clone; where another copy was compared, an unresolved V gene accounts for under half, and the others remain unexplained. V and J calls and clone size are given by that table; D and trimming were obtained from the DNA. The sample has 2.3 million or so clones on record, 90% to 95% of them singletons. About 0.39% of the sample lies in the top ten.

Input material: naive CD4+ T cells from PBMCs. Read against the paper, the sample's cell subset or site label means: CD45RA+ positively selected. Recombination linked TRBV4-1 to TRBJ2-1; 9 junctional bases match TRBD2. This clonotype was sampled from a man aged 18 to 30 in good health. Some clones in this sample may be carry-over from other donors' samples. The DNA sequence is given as TGCGCCAGCAGCCAAGACAGCGGGCTAGCGGGAAGGTATGAGCAGTTCTTC. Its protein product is CASSQDSGLAGRYEQFF.